This TCR beta chain was identified in a study of molecular identifiers for immune sequencing clone quantification. Across the whole study: Replicate RNA from around 20,000 or 100,000 naive CD8 T cells formed five aliquots; four were sequenced.

For bulk TCR libraries, previously described methods and listed TCR primers were used. TCRdb recomputed calls from the PCR reads with MiXCR, one row per CDR3 protein. The sample includes around 25,000 distinct CDR3 sequences, over 15% seen only once; the top ten take 0.8% to 1%. This clonotype was detected many times. The germline gives CDR1 SGHTA, CDR2 FQGTGA. The V end was cut by 5 bases, the J end by 5 bases, with 19 bases between. The CDR3 spans 15 residues. Preparation of naive CD8 libraries involved about 17,000 to 1,100,000 sorted cells and 10%, 30% or 50% RNA. For naive CD8 T cells, sorting used the CD8+CD4-CCR7+CD45RA+ phenotype.

The rearrangement uses TRBV7-3 and TRBJ2-7, with D perhaps matching TRBD1 (6 bases). The receptor was derived from a human donor in good health. Some libraries in this study had Jurkat cell RNA spiked in. The sequenced sample consisted of naive CD8+ T cells from blood, with Jurkat cell RNA spiked in. Subset defined: FACS-sorted CD8+CD4-CCR7+CD45RA+ naive T cells. The CDR3 protein is CASSIQGTPRDEQYF. CDR3 coding DNA: TGTGCCAGCAGCATTCAGGGGACCCCGCGAGACGAGCAGTACTTC.